This T cell receptor beta chain was profiled in a study of cytomegalovirus exposure and HLA in healthy donors. For the study at large: The 120 validation repertoires matched the 500 to 750 first-cohort repertoires in platform, a later analysis reported.

Only in-frame clones appear in the TCRdb table, and some are missing; sequencing was by immunoSEQ multiplex PCR. The sample has roughly 250,000 clones, 86% seen once. Separate from the roughly 700-subject first cohort was the approximately 120-subject validation cohort, to which the donors belonged. The CDR3 has 19 amino acids. Germline V gene lookup returns CDR1 SGHAT and CDR2 FQNNGV. J lost 3 bases, V lost 4 bases, and 19 bases had no gene match. Input material: PBMCs. This TCR was recovered from a woman aged 25 to 39 in good health and CMV-seropositive. V gene TRBV11-2 combines with J gene TRBJ2-3; 7 nucleotides line up with TRBD2. CDR3 sequence: CASSSLVKLGREETDTQYF. In nucleotides, the CDR3 is TGTGCCAGCAGCTCCTTAGTAAAACTCGGACGGGAGGAGACAGATACGCAGTATTTT.